This is a list of T cell receptor beta chains from one sample in a study of brain T cells in children with intractable seizures. The repertoire was sequenced with immunoSEQ multiplex PCR; TCRdb's copy has only in-frame clones and lacks some. The sample includes about 7,800 clones, roughly 75% of them seen just once. The sample in question was resected brain tissue, obtained at surgery. The receptors originated from a boy in the first two years of life with tuberous sclerosis and intractable seizures. Each CDR3 is given with its conserved first and last residue. A D gene is named only where the DNA matches it firmly. The size of a clone is reported for some rows only, either as once, few or many, or as a class for expanded clones.

.	TRBJ2-3	.	TRBV21-1	TGTGCCAGCAGCAAAGATCTCGGACTAGCGGGAGGTGACACAGATACGCAGTATTTT	CASSKDLGLAGGDTDTQYF
.	TRBJ2-3	.	TRBV27	TGTGCCAGCAGAAGCCAACCGGGACCCACAGATACGCAGTATTTT	CASRSQPGPTDTQYF
TRBD2	TRBJ2-7	.	TRBV19	TGTGCCACCGAAGACCGGGACTACTACGAGCAGTACTTC	CATEDRDYYEQYF
.	TRBJ1-3	.	TRBV3-1/TRBV3-2	TGTGCCAGCAGCCAGAGGGCTGGAAACACCATATATTTT	CASSQRAGNTIYF
.	TRBJ2-2	.	TRBV7-3	TGTGCCAGCAGCTTGCAGGGAAACACCGGGGAGCTGTTTTTT	CASSLQGNTGELFF
.	TRBJ2-2	once	TRBV7-9	TGTGCCAGCCCGCCCGGGACGGTGAACACCGGGGAGCTGTTTTTT	CASPPGTVNTGELFF
TRBD1	TRBJ1-5	.	TRBV2	TGTGCCAGCAGTGATCAAACAGGGGGCTTGAATCAGCCCCAGCATTTT	CASSDQTGGLNQPQHF
.	TRBJ2-7	.	TRBV6-5	TGTGCCAGCAGTACTATCCGGGACACCTCCTACGAGCAGTACTTC	CASSTIRDTSYEQYF
.	TRBJ2-7	few	TRBV9	TGTGCCAGCAGCGTAGAGGGGGGCCGGTATGAGCAGTACTTC	CASSVEGGRYEQYF
TRBD2	TRBJ2-1	.	TRBV3-1/TRBV3-2	TGTGCCAGCAGCCAGCCCCACCGACGGGGGGGCTCCTACAATGAGCAGTTCTTC	CASSQPHRRGGSYNEQFF
TRBD1	TRBJ2-7	.	TRBV12-5	TGTGCTAGTGGTTCCCGGGACAGGGGTAGCGAGCAGTACTTC	CASGSRDRGSEQYF
TRBD1	TRBJ1-5	few	TRBV7-8	TGTGCCAGCAGCCTGGGGACAGGGCGCAATCAGCCCCAGCATTTT	CASSLGTGRNQPQHF
TRBD2	TRBJ2-3	.	TRBV3-1/TRBV3-2	TGTGCCAGCAGCCAATGGGGGCTAGCGGGAGGGCCAAGCACAGATACGCAGTATTTT	CASSQWGLAGGPSTDTQYF